This entry lists 19 T cell receptor beta chains sequenced from one sample in a study of beta chain features in type 1 diabetes. TCRB transcripts that were expressed got sequenced, as all of the isolated RNA had been reverse transcribed. Libraries were prepared by immunoSEQ multiplex PCR; TCRdb keeps only in-frame clonotypes and omits some of them. The top ten hold under 4.5% of the sample, which has around 250,000 clones, 27% seen once. What was sequenced was central memory CD4+ T cells from blood. Receptors originate from a man aged 30 to 39 in good health.

Ten or more counts support this clone. The V call is TRBV25-1, the J call TRBJ2-5; weak D call: TRBD1 (5 bases). Germline assignment: CDR1 MGHDK and CDR2 SYGVNS. V shed 2 bases and J shed 5 bases, with 15 bases lying between them. This CDR3 is 15 amino acids long. This chain's CDR3 is CASSEGAGVKETQYF. The CDR3 region has the DNA TGTGCCAGCAGTGAAGGGGCAGGAGTCAAGGAGACCCAGTACTTC.

The chain recombines TRBV10-3 with TRBJ1-6, with D maybe TRBD1 (6 bases). The germline V gene encodes CDR1 ENHRY and CDR2 SYGVKD. Trimming shortened V by 6 bases and J by 10 bases, and 19 bases separated the two germline ends. CDR3 length: 15 residues. The chain's CDR3 is CAIRVGSGVDSPLHF. The CDR3 region has the DNA TGTGCCATCAGGGTGGGGTCAGGGGTCGACTCACCCCTCCACTTT.

This clone was counted between two and nine times. The chain combines TRBV7-2 with TRBJ2-4; 8 bases match TRBD2. The CDR3 runs 17 residues. J was trimmed by 6 bases and V by 3 bases; bases with no gene match: 13. From germline, CDR1 is SGHTA and CDR2 FQGNSA. This CDR3 is CASSFSSLAGGGNIQYF. The DNA for the CDR3 is TGTGCCAGCAGCTTTAGCTCCCTAGCGGGTGGGGGAAACATTCAGTACTTC.

The chain is built from TRBV10-3 and TRBJ2-6, with unresolved D. The CDR3 has 12 amino acids. Germline CDR1 is ENHRY and CDR2 is SYGVKD. V was trimmed by 3 bases and J by 15 bases, leaving 12 bases between them. The CDR3 nucleotides read TGTGCCATCAGTGAATTATTAGCCGCCCTGACTTTC. This sequence encodes CAISELLAALTF.

In its sample, this clone was seen a few times. The V gene is TRBV7-9, the J gene TRBJ2-7, with D perhaps TRBD1 (5 bases). Trimming cost V 2 bases and J 2 bases, with 16 bases left between them. The CDR3 consists of 16 residues. Germline V gives CDR1 SEHNR, CDR2 FQNEAQ (reference sequence). CDR3 sequence reads: CASSLLTGFVPYEQYF. The CDR3 DNA is TGTGCCAGCAGCTTACTTACAGGATTCGTCCCCTACGAGCAGTACTTC.

The V and J genes are TRBV5-4 and TRBJ2-2; D perhaps matches TRBD2 (5 bases). CDR1 SGHNT and CDR2 YYREEE come from the germline V gene (reference sequence). Trimming took off 4 bases at V and 4 bases at J, with 14 bases between the two ends. This CDR3 comprises 15 residues. The CDR3 spells CASSPGGSSTGELFF. CDR3 sequence (DNA): TGTGCCAGCAGCCCAGGAGGCTCTTCCACCGGGGAGCTGTTTTTT.

Note on this clone: Other DNA sequences of this sample code for an identical CDR3. The chain combines TRBV7-9 with TRBJ2-3, with D hard to call. CDR3 length equals 14 residues. Trimming cost V 2 bases and J 3 bases, with 9 bases left between them. Germline values: CDR1 SEHNR, CDR2 FQNEAQ (reference sequence). The CDR3 protein is CASSLTNPTDTQYF. The CDR3 DNA sequence: TGTGCCAGCAGCTTAACGAACCCAACAGATACGCAGTATTTT.

This rearrangement joins TRBV6-5 to TRBJ2-5, with unresolved D. The CDR3 is made up of 12 amino acids. Germline loops: CDR1 MNHEY, CDR2 SVGAGI. This CDR3 is CAVTGRKETQYF. Here the CDR3 DNA reads TGTGCGGTAACTGGAAGAAAAGAGACCCAGTACTTC.

The chain combines TRBV5-1 with TRBJ2-1; 10 positions agree with TRBD2. This CDR3 is built from 16 residues. Trimming cost V 0 bases and J 3 bases; bases outside gene matches: 3. The germline CDR1 and CDR2 sequences are SGHRS and YFSETQ. CDR3 sequence: CASSLGLAGVYNEQFF. DNA of the CDR3: TGCGCCAGCAGCTTGGGGCTAGCGGGAGTCTACAATGAGCAGTTCTTC.

The rearrangement links TRBV19 to TRBJ1-1; D unclear. V was shortened by 7 bases and J by 1 base, with 16 bases between the two germline ends. Germline loops: CDR1 LNHDA, CDR2 SQIVND (reference sequence). The CDR3 has 15 residues. The CDR3 loop reads CASTLTAHTNTEAFF. CDR3 DNA sequence: TGTGCCAGTACCCTAACGGCCCACACGAACACTGAAGCTTTCTTT.

This chain joins TRBV29-1 and TRBJ1-6; maybe TRBD1 (6 bases). Germline V lookup: CDR1 SQVTM, CDR2 ANQGSEA. Between the trimmed V and J ends, which lost 2 bases and 8 bases, there was a span of 16 bases. The CDR3 runs to 15 residues. This chain's CDR3 is CSVEPRGGGDSPLHF. In DNA form, the CDR3 reads TGCAGCGTTGAACCGCGTGGAGGGGGAGATTCACCCCTCCACTTT.

There are a few counts of this clone. The rearrangement joins TRBV29-1 to TRBJ1-2, with 7 bases fitting TRBD1. Germline CDR1 SQVTM, CDR2 ANQGSEA. Trimming at V came to 3 bases and at J to 1 base, leaving 5 bases not matched to a gene. CDR3 size: 14 residues. CDR3 in amino acids: CSVDWGQLNYGYTF. DNA for the CDR3: TGCAGCGTTGATTGGGGACAGCTTAACTATGGCTACACCTTC.

This clone came up a few times. The chain is built from TRBV6-1 and TRBJ1-6, with 7 bases lining up with TRBD1. This CDR3 contains 13 residues. With V trimmed by 3 bases and J by 9 bases, 2 bases remained unmatched. The germline V gene encodes CDR1 MNHNS and CDR2 SASEGT. The CDR3 reads CASSDTGASPLHF. DNA of the CDR3: TGTGCCAGCAGTGACACAGGGGCTTCACCCCTCCACTTT.

The V and J genes are TRBV7-6 and TRBJ2-2; D might be TRBD2 (6 bases). Germline V gives CDR1 SGHVS, CDR2 FNYEAQ. V gave up 4 bases and J gave up 6 bases, with 15 bases separating them. The CDR3 extends over 15 amino acids. Here the CDR3 reads CASSSRTNFSGELFF. The CDR3 DNA reads TGTGCCAGCAGCTCCCGGACTAATTTTTCCGGGGAGCTGTTTTTT. Complete variable domain (other parts from reference TRBV7-6 and TRBJ2-2): GAGVSQSPRYKVTKRGQDVALRCDPISGHVSLYWYRQALGQGPEFLTYFNYEAQQDKSGLPNDRFSAERPEGSISTLTIQRTEQRDSAMYRCASSSRTNFSGELFFGEGSRLTVL.

The chain recombines TRBV28 with TRBJ2-7; D uncertain. The CDR3 is 12 amino acids. Per germline, CDR1 MDHEN and CDR2 SYDVKM. V gave up 3 bases and J gave up 5 bases, with 8 bases separating them. This chain's CDR3 is CASSFGEHEQYF. In nucleotides, the CDR3 is TGTGCCAGCAGTTTCGGCGAACACGAGCAGTACTTC.

J is TRBJ2-7 and V is TRBV5-6; 7 nucleotides match TRBD1. The ends lost 4 bases at V and 6 bases at J; junction bases unmatched: 10. The CDR3 spans 14 residues. Looked up from germline, CDR1 is SGHDT and CDR2 is YYEEEE. CDR3: CASSPMTGRIEQYF. For the CDR3, the DNA is TGTGCCAGCAGCCCGATGACAGGGAGAATCGAGCAGTACTTC. The full variable domain, rest sourced from reference TRBV5-6 and TRBJ2-7, is DAGVTQSPTHLIKTRGQQVTLRCSPKSGHDTVSWYQQALGQGPQFIFQYYEEEERQRGNFPDRFSGHQFPNYSSELNVNALLLGDSALYLCASSPMTGRIEQYFGPGTRLTVT.

V usage is TRBV29-1 and J usage is TRBJ2-1; perhaps D is TRBD1 or TRBD2 (5 bases each). Between the trimmed V and J ends, which lost 4 bases and 1 base, there was a span of 11 bases. The CDR3 spans 14 residues. Germline V CDR1 and CDR2: SQVTM, ANQGSEA. The CDR3 sequence is CSVGGMGSYNEQFF. The CDR3 nucleotides are TGCAGCGTTGGGGGGATGGGGTCCTACAATGAGCAGTTCTTC.

This clone was counted only a few times. CDR3 nucleotide sequence: TGTGCCAGCAGCTTAGTGGGCCCGGGTCAGCCCCAGCATTTT. Translating gives CASSLVGPGQPQHF. The chain uses TRBV7-9 and TRBJ1-5; D unclear. There are 14 residues in the CDR3. In germline, CDR1 is SEHNR, CDR2 FQNEAQ (reference sequence). Deletions cut 1 base from V and 6 bases from J, with 10 bases between.

The chain is built from TRBV9 and TRBJ2-2; 10 positions agree with TRBD2. The J segment lost 4 bases and the V segment lost 7 bases, leaving 13 bases of the junction unmatched. The CDR3 contains 17 residues. Germline V gives CDR1 SGDLS, CDR2 YYNGEE. Here the CDR3 DNA reads TGTGCCAGCTCCCCTAGCGGGAGTATGGGGCGCACCGGGGAGCTGTTTTTT. It specifies CASSPSGSMGRTGELFF.